The 10 T cell receptor beta chains listed next were all sequenced from one sample in a study of beta chain features in type 1 diabetes. cDNA synthesis used the whole RNA isolate, giving expressed TCRB sequences. Using immunoSEQ multiplex PCR, the repertoire was profiled, and TCRdb retains in-frame clones only, with some absent. The sample has around 320,000 clones, 12% to 15% seen once. Sequenced input: central memory CD4+ T cells from blood. The source of these receptors is a man under 40 in good health.

This clone was seen many times. V is TRBV28 and J is TRBJ1-5; D call uncertain. This CDR3 spans 14 amino acids. Deletions cut 6 bases from V and 9 bases from J, with 18 bases between. In germline, CDR1 is MDHEN, CDR2 SYDVKM. CDR3: CASRPGGFKGPQHF. DNA of the CDR3: TGTGCCAGCAGGCCGGGCGGATTTAAGGGGCCCCAGCATTTT. The whole variable domain, remainder taken from reference TRBV28 and TRBJ1-5, is DVKVTQSSRYLVKRTGEKVFLECVQDMDHENMFWYRQDPGLGLRLIYFSYDVKMKEKGDIPEGYSVSREKKERFSLILESASTNQTSMYLCASRPGGFKGPQHFGDGTRLSIL.

On this clone: The germline gene is not matched at one end of the junction; a read error may be the cause. This chain links TRBV4-3 with TRBJ1-1; no clear D gene. In germline, CDR1 is LGHNA, CDR2 YSLEER. This CDR3 has 15 residues. CDR3 sequence (DNA): TGCGCCAGCAGTCAAGGACTCGGGATAAACACTGAAGCTTTCTTT. It codes for CASSQGLGINTEAFF.

This clone was seen at least ten times. The CDR3 is CASSLDLSAPQGAGYTF. The CDR3 coding sequence is TGTGCCAGCAGCTTAGACCTTTCTGCCCCACAGGGGGCAGGGTACACCTTC. The rearrangement links TRBV7-2 to TRBJ1-2; 9 bases match TRBD1. V shed 1 base and J 11 bases; nucleotides not matched to a gene: 17. CDR1 is SGHTA, CDR2 FQGNSA, per germline. The CDR3 extends over 17 amino acids.

This clone occurred a few times. The chain links TRBV29-1 to TRBJ2-2; the D gene is possibly TRBD1 (5 bases). The CDR3 is made up of 12 amino acids. The V end lost 3 bases, the J end lost 6 bases, and 8 bases lay between the germline ends. The V gene's germline CDR1 is SQVTM and CDR2 ANQGSEA. CDR3 nucleotides: TGCAGCGTTGATAAGGGGCCCGGGGAGCTGTTTTTT. Encoded protein: CSVDKGPGELFF.

This clone was seen a handful of times. The chain has TRBV11-2 and TRBJ2-2; D is unclear. The germline gives CDR1 SGHAT, CDR2 FQNNGV. This CDR3 region has 13 residues. Trimming took off 5 bases at V and 6 bases at J, with 10 bases between the two ends. This chain's CDR3 is CASSNAGSGELFF. As DNA, the CDR3 is TGTGCCAGCAGCAACGCCGGGTCCGGGGAGCTGTTTTTT. Full variable domain (rest looked up from reference TRBV11-2 and TRBJ2-2): EAGVAQSPRYKIIEKRQSVAFWCNPISGHATLYWYQQILGQGPKLLIQFQNNGVVDDSQLPKDRFSAERLKGVDSTLKIQPAKLEDSAVYLCASSNAGSGELFFGEGSRLTVL.

This clone has just one count. The rearrangement joins TRBV5-6 to TRBJ1-2; 7 positions match TRBD1. Germline assignment: CDR1 SGHDT and CDR2 YYEEEE. The CDR3 is made up of 13 amino acids. V lost 6 bases and J lost 8; bases outside the gene matches: 10. CDR3 region: CASTSRGGRGYTF. CDR3 DNA sequence: TGTGCCAGCACTAGTCGAGGGGGCCGCGGCTACACCTTC.

The chain carries TRBV6-1 and TRBJ1-6, with 7 nucleotides matching TRBD1. After removal of 11 bases from V and 5 bases from J, the junction contained 6 bases not matched to a gene. CDR3 length: 13 residues. Looked up from germline, CDR1 is MNHNS and CDR2 is SASEGT. The CDR3 DNA follows: TGTGCCGGATCGGGACAGAATAATTCACCCCTCCACTTT. Its protein product is CAGSGQNNSPLHF.

The gene calls are TRBV5-5 and TRBJ2-7, with D perhaps matching TRBD1 or TRBD2 (5 bases each). The CDR3 runs 13 residues. The V and J ends lost 3 bases and 6 bases respectively, with 13 bases between them. Germline V gives CDR1 SGHKS, CDR2 YYEKEE (reference sequence). As DNA, the CDR3 is TGTGCCAGCAGCTCTACCGGGGCCCGCGAGCAGTACGTC. This gives the protein CASSSTGAREQYV.

The chain is built from TRBV4-1 and TRBJ1-5, with TRBD1 matching 10 bases. The CDR3 runs to 16 residues. Germline values: CDR1 MGHRA, CDR2 YSYEKL. Trimming took 1 base from V and 2 from J; bases not matched to a gene: 2. The CDR3 reads CASSQAGTGGNQPQHF. The CDR3 bases are TGCGCCAGCAGCCAAGCCGGGACAGGGGGCAATCAGCCCCAGCATTTT.

The chain uses TRBV7-2 and TRBJ2-3; D gene unclear. The CDR3 totals 15 residues. Trimming removed 5 bases at V and 2 bases at J, with 14 bases between. In germline, CDR1 is SGHTA, CDR2 FQGNSA. This CDR3 is CASSPRQGNTDTQYF. The CDR3 DNA sequence: TGTGCCAGCAGCCCAAGACAAGGAAACACAGATACGCAGTATTTT.